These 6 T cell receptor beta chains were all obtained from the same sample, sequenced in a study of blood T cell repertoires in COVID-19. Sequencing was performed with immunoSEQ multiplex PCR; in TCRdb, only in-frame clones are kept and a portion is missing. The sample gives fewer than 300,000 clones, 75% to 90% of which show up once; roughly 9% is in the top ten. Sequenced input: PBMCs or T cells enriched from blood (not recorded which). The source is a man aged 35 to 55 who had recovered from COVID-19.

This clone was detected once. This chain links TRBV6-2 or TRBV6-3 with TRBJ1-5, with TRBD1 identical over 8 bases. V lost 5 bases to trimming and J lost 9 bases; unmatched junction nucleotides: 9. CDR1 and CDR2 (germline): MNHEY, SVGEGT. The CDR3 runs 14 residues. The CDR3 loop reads CASSTRDRHLPQHF. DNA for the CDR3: TGTGCCAGCAGTACCCGGGACAGGCATTTGCCCCAGCATTTT.

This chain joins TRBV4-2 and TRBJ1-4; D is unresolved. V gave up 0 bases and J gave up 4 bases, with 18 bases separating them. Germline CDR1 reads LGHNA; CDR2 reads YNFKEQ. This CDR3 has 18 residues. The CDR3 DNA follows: TGTGCCAGCAGCCAAGATCCCCTCGGAGGATTTGTTAATGAAAAACTGTTTTTT. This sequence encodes CASSQDPLGGFVNEKLFF.

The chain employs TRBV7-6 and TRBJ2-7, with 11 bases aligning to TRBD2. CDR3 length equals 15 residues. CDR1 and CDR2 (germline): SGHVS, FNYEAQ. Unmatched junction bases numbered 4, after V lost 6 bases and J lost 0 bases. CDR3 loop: CASSPTSGDSYEQYF. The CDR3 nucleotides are TGTGCCAGCAGTCCGACTAGCGGGGACTCCTACGAGCAGTACTTC.

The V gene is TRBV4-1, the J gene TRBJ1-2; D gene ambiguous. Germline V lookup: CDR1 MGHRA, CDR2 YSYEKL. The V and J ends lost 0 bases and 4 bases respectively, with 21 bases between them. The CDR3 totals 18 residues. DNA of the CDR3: TGCGCCAGCAGCCAAGATTCAGAGGAAACCCTACTGGGCTATGGCTACACCTTC. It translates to CASSQDSEETLLGYGYTF.

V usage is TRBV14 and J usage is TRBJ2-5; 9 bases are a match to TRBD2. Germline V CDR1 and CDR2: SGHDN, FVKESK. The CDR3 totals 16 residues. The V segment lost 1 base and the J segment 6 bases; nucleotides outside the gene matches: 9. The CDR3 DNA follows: TGTGCCAGCAGCCAAGGTTGGCGGGGGGGCCTCCAGACCCAGTACTTC. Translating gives CASSQGWRGGLQTQYF.

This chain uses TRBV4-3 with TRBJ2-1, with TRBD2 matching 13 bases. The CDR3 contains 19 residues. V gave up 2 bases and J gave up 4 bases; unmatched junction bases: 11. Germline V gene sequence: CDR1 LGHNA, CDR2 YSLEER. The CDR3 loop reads CASSQIHGTSGAKYNEQFF. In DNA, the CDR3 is TGCGCCAGCAGCCAAATACACGGGACTAGCGGGGCCAAGTACAATGAGCAGTTCTTC.